This TCR beta chain was captured in a study of hypomethylating agent response in myelodysplastic syndrome. Background on the study: Hypomethylating treatment was azacitidine in about 75% of the 11, decitabine in 3 of 11. Patients with myelodysplastic syndrome were fewer than ten male and 2 female.

In the source study's methods: Previously reported viral-epitope specificity per VDJdb covered roughly 1.7% of fewer than 200,000 unique clonotypes. Sequencing used immunoSEQ multiplex PCR; TCRdb keeps in-frame clones, though not all of them. From that table come the V and J calls and clone size; the DNA was used to work out D and trimming. This sample has 4,500 to 5,500 clones, with 84% found just once. This receptor was identified in a human donor with myelodysplastic syndrome. Source: bone marrow, taken before or after starting hypomethylating agent treatment for myelodysplastic syndrome (not recorded which).

The CDR3, as DNA: TGTGCCTGGAGTGCAGGACAGGGCAGGTCCTACGAGCAGTACGTC. This sequence encodes CAWSAGQGRSYEQYV. V and J are TRBV30 and TRBJ2-7; TRBD1 matches at 8 bases. The trim removed 1 base at V and 1 base at J, leaving 6 bases unmatched. The CDR3 is made up of 15 amino acids. CDR1 is GTSNPN, CDR2 SVGIG, per germline (reference sequence).